This T cell receptor (beta chain) was documented in a study of cytomegalovirus exposure and HLA in healthy donors. Both 60 Vbeta primers and 13 Jbeta primers went into the PCR. Here immunoSEQ multiplex PCR was the method, and the copy in TCRdb shows in-frame clones only, minus some. This sample carries about 140,000 clones, over 70% of them seen once, and the ten largest clones take about 2%. CDR1 and CDR2 from the germline V gene are SGHTA and FQGNSA. J gave up 7 bases and V 5 bases, and 7 bases lay outside the gene matches. The CDR3 is 14 residues long. The J gene is TRBJ1-2, the V gene TRBV7-2; TRBD1 matches at 10 bases. This TCR came from a young man in good health and CMV-seronegative. The sequencing input was PBMCs. The chain's CDR3 is CASSLSWTGGGYTF. In nucleotides, the CDR3 is TGTGCCAGCAGCCTAAGCTGGACAGGGGGTGGCTACACCTTC.